Sequencing of this TCR beta chain was carried out in a study of blood T cells in healthy people across ages. With a J-beta primer mix and a sample-barcoded 5' primer, a second PCR ran roughly 7 to 11 cycles. Each cDNA molecule received a tag from a template-switch adaptor that had 12 random nucleotides. From the 5' RACE reads, TCRdb called clonotypes with MiXCR, one entry per CDR3 protein. The sample has fewer than 2,000,000 distinct CDR3 sequences, approximately 39% seen once. This clonotype was seen a few times. The CDR3 loop spans 17 amino acids. V lost 5 bases, J lost 3 bases, and 12 bases stayed unmatched.

The chain uses TRBV12-3 or TRBV12-4 and TRBJ1-2; 10 positions agree with TRBD1. The sample taken for sequencing was blood. This TCR was sampled from a human donor in good health. For the CDR3, the DNA is TGTGCCAGCAGTCCCGGAAGACAGGGGGCTGGGTACTATGGCTACACCTTC. Translated, it gives CASSPGRQGAGYYGYTF.